The 30 T cell receptor gamma chains below were found in one sample sequenced in a study of gammadelta T cells in human blood. TCRdb reran clone calling via CATT on the RT-PCR reads. This table has about 240 gamma-chain clones, 5% to 5.5% appearing once. Specimen: Vgamma9Vdelta2 gamma-delta T cells from infant blood. The receptors were gathered from a human donor.

Judged by abundance, this clone is medium-sized. The rearrangement joins TRGV9 to TRGJP. The CDR3 consists of 17 residues. CDR1 is GITISATS, CDR2 ISYDGTV, per germline (reference sequence). The ends lost 3 bases at V and 2 bases at J; junction bases unmatched: 4. CDR3 in DNA: TGTGCCTTGTGGGAGCTATGGCAAGAGTTGGGCAAAAAAATCAAGGTATTT. Translation: CALWELWQELGKKIKVF.

The sample holds a few counts of this clone. The mismatch at residue 3 between this DNA's translation and the TCRdb protein of a much larger clone likely reflects a read error; the protein shown is translated from the DNA. This rearrangement joins TRGV9 to TRGJP. From germline, CDR1 is GITISATS and CDR2 ISYDGTV (reference sequence). The CDR3 length is 16 residues. CDR3 DNA sequence: TGTGCCTCGTGGGAGGGGCCGGAGTTGGGCAAAAAAATCAAGGTATTT. Translated, it gives CASWEGPELGKKIKVF.

This clone has more than one count but fewer than ten. This DNA's translation and the protein TCRdb lists, from a much larger clone, do not match at residue 8, likely due to a read error; the protein shown is translated from the DNA. The chain uses TRGV9 and TRGJP. V lost 0 bases, J lost 9 bases, and 5 bases stayed unmatched. The CDR3 has 16 residues. The germline gives CDR1 GITISATS, CDR2 ISYDGTV (reference sequence). The CDR3: CALWEVIALGKKIKVF. DNA for the CDR3: TGTGCCTTGTGGGAGGTGATAGCGTTGGGCAAAAAAATCAAGGTATTT.

Concerning this clone: A read error may be the cause here, since a much bigger clone is one base away. Within the sample, other DNA sequences also encode this same CDR3. The genes are TRGV9 and TRGJP. Germline CDR1 and CDR2: GITISATS and ISYDGTV (reference sequence). Trimming took 3 bases from V and 3 from J; bases not matched to a gene: 8. The CDR3 totals 18 residues. CDR3 sequence (DNA): TGTGCCTTGTGGGAGCCGCCACCGCAAGAGTTGGGCAAAAAAATCAAGGTATTT. It encodes CALWEPPPQELGKKIKVF.

This clone has just a few counts. Since a much larger clone is just one base distant, this may be a read error. The identical CDR3 is also encoded by other nucleotide sequences in the sample. The chain couples TRGV9 to TRGJP. From germline, CDR1 is GITISATS and CDR2 ISYDGTV (reference sequence). The CDR3 is 16 amino acids. The DNA of the CDR3 is TGTGCATTGTGGGTGAAGCAAGAGTTGGGCAAAAAAATCAAGGTATTT. It codes for CALWVKQELGKKIKVF.

Comment on this clone: A far larger clone is one base from this, pointing to a likely read error. V and J are TRGV10 and TRGJ1 or TRGJ2. TRGV10 is recorded as an ORF, its role being uncertain. The CDR3 runs 11 residues. Trimming cost V 9 bases and J 2 bases; bases outside gene matches: 2. CDR3 in amino acids: CAACDYYKKLF. CDR3 coding DNA: TGTGCTGCGTGTGATTATTATAAGAAACTCTTT.

This clone has more than one count but fewer than ten. TCRdb lists the protein of a much larger clone for this DNA, which differs at residue 7, so this is likely a read error; the protein given here is translated from the DNA itself. V and J are TRGV9 and TRGJ1 or TRGJ2. The ends lost 4 bases at V and 10 bases at J; junction bases unmatched: 7. The length of the CDR3 is 11 residues. Germline CDR1 reads GITISATS; CDR2 reads ISYDGTV (reference sequence). CDR3 loop: CALWEPQKKLF. As DNA, the CDR3 is TGTGCCTTGTGGGAACCACAGAAGAAACTCTTT.

As concerns this clone: This DNA translates differently at residue 3 from the TCRdb protein, which is that of a much larger clone; a read error is likely, and the protein shown is the DNA's own translation. This rearrangement joins TRGV9 to TRGJP. In germline, CDR1 is GITISATS, CDR2 ISYDGTV (reference sequence). The CDR3 runs to 16 residues. DNA of the CDR3: TGTGCCTGGTGGGAGGCCCTCGGGTTGGGCAAAAAAATCAAGGTATTT. Translation: CAWWEALGLGKKIKVF.

By share, this clone counts as large. The rearrangement uses TRGV9 and TRGJP. This CDR3 has 15 amino acids. Germline CDR1 reads GITISATS; CDR2 reads ISYDGTV (reference sequence). The ends lost 0 bases at V and 8 bases at J; junction bases unmatched: 1. The CDR3 bases are TGTGCCTTGTGGGAGGTGCAGTTGGGCAAAAAAATCAAGGTATTT. It yields the protein CALWEVQLGKKIKVF.

By share of the sample, this clone is large. A far bigger clonotype differs at one base, so this is likely a read error. The chain uses TRGV9 and TRGJP. The CDR3 extends over 16 amino acids. Germline-derived CDR1 and CDR2 are GITISATS and ISYDGTV (reference sequence). Trimming removed 0 bases from V and 6 bases from J; junction bases left unmatched: 2. The chain's CDR3 is CALWEVLELGKKIKVF. As DNA, the CDR3 is TGTGCCTTGTGGGAGGTGCTAGAGTTGGGCAAAAAAATCAAGGTATTT.

A few counts support this clone. A read error is possible here, since a much larger clone lies one base away. The sample has other DNA sequences that encode this CDR3 too. The rearrangement links TRGV9 to TRGJP. CDR1 and CDR2 from the germline V gene are GITISATS and ISYDGTV (reference sequence). CDR3 length: 16 residues. CDR3 DNA sequence: TGTGCATTGTGGGAGTCGCAAGAGTTGGGCAAAAAAATCAAGGTATTT. Amino acids: CALWESQELGKKIKVF.

This clone has a handful of counts. The TCRdb protein fails to match the DNA translation at residue 6; the protein reported here was translated from the DNA. This chain connects TRGV9 to TRGJP. The CDR3 consists of 16 residues. The J segment lost 7 bases and the V segment lost 5 bases, leaving 8 bases of the junction unmatched. In germline, CDR1 is GITISATS, CDR2 ISYDGTV (reference sequence). The DNA for the CDR3 is TGTGCCTTGTGGGGGCATCAGGAGTTGGGCAAAAAAATCAAGGTATTT. Encoded protein: CALWGHQELGKKIKVF.

This clone was seen a handful of times. The protein TCRdb lists differs from the translation of the DNA at residue 6; the protein given here is translated from the DNA itself. The chain is built from TRGV9 and TRGJP. Germline CDR1 GITISATS, CDR2 ISYDGTV (reference sequence). Trimming at V came to 3 bases and at J to 7 bases, leaving 6 bases not matched to a gene. The CDR3 loop spans 16 amino acids. CDR3 sequence reads: CALWETRELGKKIKVF. For the CDR3, the DNA is TGTGCCTTGTGGGAGACCAGGGAGTTGGGCAAAAAAATCAAGGTATTT.

By frequency in the sample, this clone is large (0.1 to 1%). Within the sample, other DNA sequences also encode this same CDR3. The V call is TRGV9, the J call TRGJP. The germline V gene has CDR1 GITISATS and CDR2 ISYDGTV (reference sequence). The CDR3 extends over 16 amino acids. With 2 bases clipped from V and 4 bases from J, the junction kept 2 bases outside the gene matches. This CDR3 reads CALWEGQELGKKIKVF. CDR3 DNA sequence: TGTGCCTTGTGGGAGGGCCAAGAGTTGGGCAAAAAAATCAAGGTATTT.

This clone rates as large. The gene calls are TRGV9 and TRGJP. CDR3 length equals 15 residues. Germline assignment: CDR1 GITISATS and CDR2 ISYDGTV (reference sequence). V lost 1 base and J lost 6; bases outside the gene matches: 0. CDR3 sequence (DNA): TGTGCCTTGTGGGAGGTAGAGTTGGGCAAAAAAATCAAGGTATTT. It specifies CALWEVELGKKIKVF.

This clone showed up just a few times. This may come from a read error, since a much larger clone is one base off. The rearrangement links TRGV9 to TRGJP. The CDR3 length is 17 residues. V dropped 5 bases and J dropped 5; count of bases not matched to a gene: 9. The germline V gene has CDR1 GITISATS and CDR2 ISYDGTV (reference sequence). In DNA form, the CDR3 reads TGTGCCTTGTGGGCCTCTAACGAAGAGTTGGGCAAAAAAATCAAGGTATTT. Amino acids: CALWASNEELGKKIKVF.

This clone is large (0.1 to 1%). A much larger clone lies a single base off, so this may be a read error. This sample also contains other DNA sequences that code for the same CDR3. The chain uses TRGV9 and TRGJP. The length of the CDR3 is 16 residues. Germline loops: CDR1 GITISATS, CDR2 ISYDGTV (reference sequence). The ends lost 1 base at V and 4 bases at J; junction bases unmatched: 1. CDR3 loop: CALWEVQELGKKIKVF. DNA for the CDR3: TGTGCCTTGTGGGAGGTCCAAGAGTTGGGCAAAAAAATCAAGGTATTT.

This clone is large in the sample. This rearrangement joins TRGV9 to TRGJP. V trimming: 0 bases; J trimming: 3 bases; junction bases outside the gene matches: 2. The CDR3 has 17 amino acids. Germline CDR1 reads GITISATS; CDR2 reads ISYDGTV (reference sequence). Here the CDR3 DNA reads TGTGCCTTGTGGGAGGTGCCGCAAGAGTTGGGCAAAAAAATCAAGGTATTT. The encoded protein is CALWEVPQELGKKIKVF.

This clone is large by share. The gene calls are TRGV10 and TRGJ1 or TRGJ2. TRGV10 falls under the ORF class, with uncertain function. This CDR3 comprises 13 residues. The J segment lost 1 base and the V segment lost 8 bases, leaving 6 bases of the junction unmatched. The CDR3 nucleotides are TGTGCTGCGTGGGATTCCAATTATTATAAGAAACTCTTT. Translated, it gives CAAWDSNYYKKLF.

In its sample, this clone ranks as hyperexpanded. This sample also contains other DNA sequences that code for the same CDR3. The V and J genes are TRGV9 and TRGJP. The germline gives CDR1 GITISATS, CDR2 ISYDGTV (reference sequence). Trimming took 0 bases from V and 4 from J; bases not matched to a gene: 0. This CDR3 comprises 16 residues. The DNA for the CDR3 is TGTGCCTTGTGGGAGGTGCAAGAGTTGGGCAAAAAAATCAAGGTATTT. It is translated as CALWEVQELGKKIKVF.

As for this clone: This is likely an artifact of a read error, given a far larger clone one base away. Other DNA sequences in the same sample also yield this CDR3. The chain joins TRGV9 to TRGJP. This CDR3 has 16 amino acids. The ends lost 2 bases at V and 5 bases at J; junction bases unmatched: 3. Per the germline V gene, CDR1 is GITISATS and CDR2 is ISYDGTV (reference sequence). The CDR3 spells CALWEAKELGKKIKVF. The DNA for the CDR3 is TGTGCCTTGTGGGAGGCAAAAGAGTTGGGCAAAAAAATCAAGGTATTT.

Only a few counts were recorded for this clone. A read error is likely here: a far larger clone is one base away. This sample also contains other DNA sequences that code for the same CDR3. The V and J genes are TRGV9 and TRGJ1 or TRGJ2. Losses at the gene ends were 3 bases for V and 3 bases for J; bases not matched to a gene: 8. This CDR3 has 14 amino acids. CDR1 and CDR2 from the germline V gene are GITISATS and ISYDGTV (reference sequence). The CDR3 loop reads CALWESGTYYKKLF. The CDR3 DNA reads as TGTGCCTTGTGGGAGTCTGGGACTTATTATAAGAAACTCTTT.

A word on this clone: This probably arose from a read error, given a far larger clone one base away. The sample has other DNA sequences that encode this CDR3 too. V and J are TRGV9 and TRGJP. The CDR3 loop spans 16 amino acids. Per the germline V gene, CDR1 is GITISATS and CDR2 is ISYDGTV (reference sequence). DNA for the CDR3: TGTGCATTGTGGGAGGTAGAAGAGTTGGGCAAAAAAATCAAGGTATTT. Translation: CALWEVEELGKKIKVF.

This clone was counted between two and nine times. TCRdb's entry gives the protein of a much larger clone, which mismatches this DNA's translation at residue 6, likely from a read error; the protein reported here is translated from the DNA. V gene TRGV9 combines with J gene TRGJP. CDR3 length: 16 amino acids. The ends lost 3 bases at V and 9 bases at J; junction bases unmatched: 8. Germline V gene sequence: CDR1 GITISATS, CDR2 ISYDGTV (reference sequence). CDR3 in amino acids: CALWETPGLGKKIKVF. The CDR3 DNA is TGTGCCTTGTGGGAGACGCCGGGGTTGGGCAAAAAAATCAAGGTATTT.

This clone is categorized as large. Being one base from a much bigger clone, this may be a read error. In the same sample, other DNA sequences code for this CDR3. The J gene is TRGJP, the V gene TRGV9. V lost 0 bases to trimming and J lost 6 bases; unmatched junction nucleotides: 2. This CDR3 has 16 residues. Germline CDR1 reads GITISATS; CDR2 reads ISYDGTV (reference sequence). The CDR3 region has the DNA TGTGCCTTGTGGGAGGTGCGAGAGTTGGGCAAAAAAATCAAGGTATTT. Amino acid sequence: CALWEVRELGKKIKVF.

Concerning this clone: A much larger clone lies one base from this, so it may be a read error. Additional DNA sequences in this sample encode the identical CDR3. The chain is built from TRGV9 and TRGJP. The germline V gene encodes CDR1 GITISATS and CDR2 ISYDGTV (reference sequence). This CDR3 spans 16 amino acids. DNA of the CDR3: TGTGCATTGTGGGAGGGCCAAGAGTTGGGCAAAAAAATCAAGGTATTT. Amino acids: CALWEGQELGKKIKVF.

Of note for this clone: The translation of this DNA and the TCRdb protein of a much larger clone differ at residue 7, probably owing to a read error; the protein shown here is translated from the DNA. The chain is built from TRGV10 and TRGJP1. TRGV10 is an ORF; its function is uncertain. V trimming: 8 bases; J trimming: 4 bases; junction bases outside the gene matches: 14. This CDR3 comprises 16 residues. CDR3 in amino acids: CAAWDFGGGTGWFKIF. The DNA of the CDR3 is TGTGCTGCGTGGGATTTTGGGGGGGGCACTGGTTGGTTCAAGATATTT.

This clone is large in the sample. It differs at one base from a far larger clone, so likely a read error. Different DNA sequences within this sample yield the same CDR3. The V gene is TRGV9, the J gene TRGJP. V gave up 0 bases and J gave up 7 bases; unmatched junction bases: 3. CDR1 and CDR2 (germline): GITISATS, ISYDGTV (reference sequence). The CDR3 runs to 16 residues. Written as DNA, the CDR3 is TGTGCCTTGTGGGAGGTGCAGGAGTTGGGCAAAAAAATCAAGGTATTT. This translates into CALWEVQELGKKIKVF.

This clone is large. A much larger clone sits a single nucleotide away, making a read error possible. The V gene is TRGV9, the J gene TRGJ1 or TRGJ2. The CDR3 consists of 14 residues. The germline CDR1 and CDR2 sequences are GITISATS and ISYDGTV (reference sequence). The chain's CDR3 is CAVWESGTYYKKLF. The CDR3 DNA is TGTGCCGTGTGGGAGTCGGGGACTTATTATAAGAAACTCTTT.

The chain uses TRGV9 and TRGJP. There are 16 residues in the CDR3. Germline loops: CDR1 GITISATS, CDR2 ISYDGTV (reference sequence). V dropped 3 bases and J dropped 6; count of bases not matched to a gene: 5. Here the CDR3 reads CALWEYIELGKKIKVF. The CDR3 DNA follows: TGTGCCTTGTGGGAGTATATAGAGTTGGGCAAAAAAATCAAGGTATTT.